One sample yielded the 14 T cell receptor beta chains listed below, sequenced in a study of T cells after yellow fever vaccination. TCRdb reprocessed the 5' RACE reads via MiXCR and lists one record per CDR3 protein. In the table there are 620,000 or so distinct CDR3 sequences, more than 9% of which are singletons. This material consisted of PBMCs, taken on the day of the yellow fever booster vaccination. The source is a man aged 30-40 years who received the YFV17D yellow fever vaccine.

In nucleotides, the CDR3 is TGTGCCAGCAGTCCCACCATTCTGCTCTACGAGCAGTACTTC. Protein product: CASSPTILLYEQYF. The chain is built from TRBV27 and TRBJ2-7; D remains ambiguous. Germline CDR1 reads MNHEY; CDR2 reads SMNVEV (reference sequence). The V end lost 5 bases, the J end lost 3 bases, and 14 bases lay between the germline ends. This CDR3 has 14 amino acids.

J is TRBJ2-6 and V is TRBV4-3; D uncertain. This CDR3 is built from 18 residues. CDR1 LGHNA and CDR2 YSLEER come from the germline V gene. Deletions cut 0 bases from V and 0 bases from J, with 12 bases between. CDR3 sequence: CASSQEANGLSGANVLTF. In nucleotides, the CDR3 is TGCGCCAGCAGCCAAGAGGCTAACGGGCTCTCTGGGGCCAACGTCCTGACTTTC.

The chain uses TRBV5-1 and TRBJ2-7, with 13 bases aligning to TRBD2. CDR3 length equals 15 residues. V shed 5 bases and J 4 bases; nucleotides not matched to a gene: 6. Germline assignment: CDR1 SGHRS and CDR2 YFSETQ. Written as DNA, the CDR3 is TGCGCCAGCAGTCCGACTAGCGGGGGGATATACGAGCAGTACTTC. It translates to CASSPTSGGIYEQYF.

This clonotype was counted many times. V and J are TRBV7-9 and TRBJ2-6, with 10 bases aligning to TRBD1. Germline V CDR1 and CDR2: SEHNR, FQNEAQ (reference sequence). V was clipped by 6 bases and J by 0 bases; unmatched bases: 17. The CDR3 consists of 21 residues. CDR3 protein: CASSRQFLGTGVFSGANVLTF. The CDR3 DNA reads TGTGCCAGCAGTAGACAATTCCTGGGGACAGGGGTCTTCTCTGGGGCCAACGTCCTGACTTTC.

This clonotype was detected only once. The DNA of the CDR3 is TGTGCCAGCAGCGTAGAGGTGGCTAGCGGGTTCAATGAGCAGTTCTTC. As protein: CASSVEVASGFNEQFF. The chain links TRBV9 to TRBJ2-1; 8 bases align to TRBD2. In germline, CDR1 is SGDLS, CDR2 YYNGEE. V dropped 0 bases and J dropped 6; count of bases not matched to a gene: 8. The CDR3 is 16 amino acids.

This clonotype has a handful of counts. V usage is TRBV7-6 and J usage is TRBJ2-7, with a tentative D call TRBD2 (6 bases). The V gene lost 6 bases and the J gene lost 2 bases, with 17 bases spanning the gap. The CDR3 is made up of 15 amino acids. Germline V gene sequence: CDR1 SGHVS, CDR2 FNYEAQ. As DNA, the CDR3 is TGTGCCAGCAGAATCCGCCCGGGACTGACCTACGAGCAGTACTTC. Translated: CASRIRPGLTYEQYF.

This clonotype was counted only a few times. This chain links TRBV6-5 with TRBJ2-3; 7 bases agree with TRBD2. Germline V gene data show CDR1 as MNHEY and CDR2 as SVGAGI. Trimming at V came to 0 bases and at J to 4 bases, leaving 7 bases not matched to a gene. The CDR3 consists of 16 residues. The CDR3 here is CASSYSAGAVADTQYF. For the CDR3, the DNA is TGTGCCAGCAGTTACTCGGCGGGAGCCGTGGCAGATACGCAGTATTTT.

This clonotype was seen a few times. V is TRBV12-3 or TRBV12-4 and J is TRBJ2-3; D possibly corresponds to TRBD1 (5 bases). V lost 5 bases to trimming and J lost 7 bases, with 10 bases between them. The CDR3 totals 12 residues. The CDR3 reads CASSLTVNTQYF. CDR3 nucleotides: TGTGCCAGCAGTCTGACAGTTAATACGCAGTATTTT.

V is TRBV20-1 and J is TRBJ2-7; D is possibly TRBD2 (5 bases). The CDR3 has 12 residues. Germline CDR1 is DFQATT and CDR2 is SNEGSKA (reference sequence). V lost 6 bases to trimming and J lost 5 bases, with 14 bases between them. Written as DNA, the CDR3 is TGCAGTGCCGATATAGCGTCCAACGAGCAGTACTTC. It yields the protein CSADIASNEQYF.

This clonotype has just a few counts. J is TRBJ1-1 and V is TRBV6-5; D uncertain. Trimming removed 0 bases at V and 10 bases at J, with 12 bases between. The CDR3 sequence is 13 residues long. Germline assignment: CDR1 MNHEY and CDR2 SVGAGI. DNA for the CDR3: TGTGCCAGCAGTTACTCCGCGGTGGGTGTAGCTTTCTTT. This gives the protein CASSYSAVGVAFF.

A few counts support this clonotype. CDR3 residues: CSVHLTGQQYF. In nucleotides, the CDR3 is TGCAGCGTTCACCTTACAGGGCAGCAGTACTTC. The V gene is TRBV29-1, the J gene TRBJ2-7, with D maybe TRBD1 (6 bases). V lost 5 bases and J 8 bases, leaving 13 bases between the germline ends. The CDR3 is made up of 11 amino acids. Germline CDR1 and CDR2: SQVTM and ANQGSEA.

The CDR3 sequence: CASSLSLGTDNYGYTF. The CDR3 nucleotides read TGTGCCAGCAGTTTATCTCTCGGGACAGACAACTATGGCTACACCTTC. This chain joins TRBV12-3 or TRBV12-4 and TRBJ1-2; 7 nucleotides line up with TRBD1. The CDR3 consists of 16 residues. Losses at the gene ends were 2 bases for V and 2 bases for J; bases not matched to a gene: 8.

This clonotype was observed a few times. The chain recombines TRBV5-1 with TRBJ2-2, with D maybe TRBD1 (5 bases). Trimming took off 0 bases at V and 6 bases at J, with 18 bases between the two ends. CDR1 and CDR2 from the germline V gene are SGHRS and YFSETQ. The CDR3 runs 17 residues. The CDR3 region has the DNA TGCGCCAGCAGCTTGGTGGGTCAGGGATCATCGGCCGGGGAGCTGTTTTTT. The encoded protein is CASSLVGQGSSAGELFF.

In this sample, this clonotype turned up a few times. This chain joins TRBV12-3 or TRBV12-4 and TRBJ2-1; the D is unclear. V was trimmed by 7 bases and J by 0 bases, leaving 13 bases between them. The length of the CDR3 is 15 residues. CDR3 protein: CASILHESSYNEQFF. The CDR3 region has the DNA TGTGCCAGCATTCTACACGAGAGCTCCTACAATGAGCAGTTCTTC.